The T cell receptor beta chain under discussion was sequenced for a study of T cell responses to AZD1222 COVID-19 vaccine. Data came from immunoSEQ multiplex PCR; TCRdb stores just in-frame clones and leaves some out. The sample consists of more than 75,000 clones, roughly 89% of them appearing once. Germline V gives CDR1 MGHRA, CDR2 YSYEKL. V shed 0 bases and J shed 0 bases, with 18 bases lying between them. The CDR3 loop spans 19 amino acids. The genes are TRBV4-1 and TRBJ1-5; D gene ambiguous. The source of this sequence is an adult in good health. Sequencing was performed on peripheral blood, taken on day 0 of AZD1222 vaccination. The CDR3 loop is CASSQDIGRPSYSNQPQHF. CDR3 sequence (DNA): TGCGCCAGCAGCCAAGATATAGGCAGGCCCAGCTATAGCAATCAGCCCCAGCATTTT.